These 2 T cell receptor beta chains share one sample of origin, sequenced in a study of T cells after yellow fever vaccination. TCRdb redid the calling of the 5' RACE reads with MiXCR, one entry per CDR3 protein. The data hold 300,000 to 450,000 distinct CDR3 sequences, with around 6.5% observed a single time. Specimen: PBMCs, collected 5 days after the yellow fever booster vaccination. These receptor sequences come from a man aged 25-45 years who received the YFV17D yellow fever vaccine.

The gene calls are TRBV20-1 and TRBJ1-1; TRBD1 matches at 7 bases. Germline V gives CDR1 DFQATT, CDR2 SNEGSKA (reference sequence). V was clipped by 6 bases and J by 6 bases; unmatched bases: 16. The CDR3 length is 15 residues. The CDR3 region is CSAPRRGQPVSEAFF. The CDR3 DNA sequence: TGCAGTGCGCCTCGGAGGGGGCAGCCAGTATCTGAAGCTTTCTTT.

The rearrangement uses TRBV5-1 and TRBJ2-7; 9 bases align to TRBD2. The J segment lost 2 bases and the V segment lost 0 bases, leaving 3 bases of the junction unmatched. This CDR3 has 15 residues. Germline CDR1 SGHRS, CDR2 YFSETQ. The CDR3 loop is CASSLAASGAYEQYF. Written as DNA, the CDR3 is TGCGCCAGCAGCTTGGCGGCTAGCGGGGCCTACGAGCAGTACTTC.